This note documents a single T cell receptor (beta chain) sequence. Its antigen is unknown. PCR used 60 Vbeta primers and 13 Jbeta primers. Sequenced by immunoSEQ multiplex PCR; TCRdb stores in-frame clones only, minus some. The sample lists about 90,000 clones; roughly 78% were seen once. The source of the sample is a study of cytomegalovirus exposure and HLA in healthy donors. Across the whole study: Earlier sequencing of 150 million to 200 million T cells yielded 100 million to 120 million unique TCR beta sequences. Study findings and constraints: HLA alleles were associated with around 17,000 TCR beta sequences in a later analysis at 0.05 false discovery rate. It was reported that TCR beta sequences correctly inferred the HLA-A and HLA-B alleles for most subjects.

CDR3 length: 14 residues. Germline V gives CDR1 SGHNT, CDR2 YENEEA. Trimming cost V 5 bases and J 7 bases; bases outside gene matches: 8. What was sequenced was PBMCs. This chain uses TRBV11-3 with TRBJ2-1, with 7 nucleotides matching TRBD1. The sequence was obtained from a woman aged 40 to 50 in good health and CMV-seropositive. CDR3 in amino acids: CASSPLIRGNEQFF. The CDR3 coding sequence is TGTGCCAGCAGCCCTCTAATCAGGGGGAATGAGCAGTTCTTC.